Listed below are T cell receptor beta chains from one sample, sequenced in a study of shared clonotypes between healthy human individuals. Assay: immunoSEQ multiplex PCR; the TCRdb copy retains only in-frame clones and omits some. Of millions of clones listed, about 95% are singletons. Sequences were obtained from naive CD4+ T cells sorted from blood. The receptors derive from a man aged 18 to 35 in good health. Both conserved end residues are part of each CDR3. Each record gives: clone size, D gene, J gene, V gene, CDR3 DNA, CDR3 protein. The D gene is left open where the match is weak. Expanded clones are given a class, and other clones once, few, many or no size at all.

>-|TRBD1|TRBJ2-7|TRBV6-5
TGTGCCGTACAACAGGGGGGCAGGAGCGAGCAGTACTTC
CAVQQGGRSEQYF
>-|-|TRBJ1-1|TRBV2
TGTGCCGCAAGAGGACTAAGGGCCGAAGCTTTCTTT
CAARGLRAEAFF
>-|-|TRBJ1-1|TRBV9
TGTGCCAGCAGCCTAAGTTGGGGGGTGGACACTGAAGCTTTCTTT
CASSLSWGVDTEAFF
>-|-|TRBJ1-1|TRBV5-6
TGTGCCAGCAGCTTAATCGGACAGACAATGAACACTGAAGCTTTCTTT
CASSLIGQTMNTEAFF
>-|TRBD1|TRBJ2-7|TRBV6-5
TGTGCCAGCAGTCCCGGGACAGGGATCGGTAGCGAGCAGTACTTC
CASSPGTGIGSEQYF
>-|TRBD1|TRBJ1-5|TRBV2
TGTGCCAGCAGCCCGAGACAGGGAGTTTATAGCAATCAGCCCCAGCATTTT
CASSPRQGVYSNQPQHF
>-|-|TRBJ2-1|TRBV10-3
TGTGCCATCAGTGAGCCCACGGACATAAGGAATGAGCAGTTCTTC
CAISEPTDIRNEQFF
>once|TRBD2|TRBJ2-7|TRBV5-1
TGCGCCAGCAGCTTGGGGACCGGGACTAGCGGGTACGAGCAGTACTTC
CASSLGTGTSGYEQYF
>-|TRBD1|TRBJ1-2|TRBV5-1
TGCGCCAGCAGCTTGGGGGACAGGGTATTCGCTAACTATGGCTACACCTTC
CASSLGDRVFANYGYTF
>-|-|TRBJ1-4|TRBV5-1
TGCGCCAGCAGCTTGCCGAGCGGGGATGAAAAACTGTTTTTT
CASSLPSGDEKLFF
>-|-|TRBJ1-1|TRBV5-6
TGTGCCAGCAGCTTCTTCACTGAAGCTTTCTTT
CASSFFTEAFF
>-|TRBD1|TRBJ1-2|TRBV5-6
TGTGCCAGCAGCACAAGGGACAGGGGTTACTATGGCTACACCTTC
CASSTRDRGYYGYTF
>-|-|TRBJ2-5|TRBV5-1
TGCGCCAGCAGCTCTTGGATAGGGGTTCAAGAGACCCAGTACTTC
CASSSWIGVQETQYF
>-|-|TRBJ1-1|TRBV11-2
TGTGCCAGCAGCTCACAGTCGAACACTGAAGCTTTCTTT
CASSSQSNTEAFF
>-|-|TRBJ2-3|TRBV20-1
TGCAGTGCGAGAGAAGATACGCAGTATTTT
CSAREDTQYF
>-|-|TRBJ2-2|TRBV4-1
TGCGCCAGCAGCCACCAAGTCGTGGACAGTAGGCCCGGGGAGCTGTTTTTT
CASSHQVVDSRPGELFF
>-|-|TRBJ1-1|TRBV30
TGTGCCTGGAGTGCGGGTAGCACTGAAGCTTTCTTT
CAWSAGSTEAFF
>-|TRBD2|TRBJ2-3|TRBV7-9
TGTGCCAGCATCTTCCCCCCTAGCGGGAGATCAGATACGCAGTATTTT
CASIFPPSGRSDTQYF
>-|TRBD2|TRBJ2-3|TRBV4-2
TGTGCCAGCAGCCAGGGCGGGAGGGCCCAGGAAGATACGCAGTATTTT
CASSQGGRAQEDTQYF
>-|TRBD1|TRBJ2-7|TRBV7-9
TGTGCCAGCAGCCGAAGAACAGGGGGCTACGAGCAGTACTTC
CASSRRTGGYEQYF
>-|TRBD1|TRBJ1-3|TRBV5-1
TGCGCCAGCAGCTTCTCGGGACAGGGCCTTGGAAACACCATATATTTT
CASSFSGQGLGNTIYF
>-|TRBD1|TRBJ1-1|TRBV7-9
TGTGCCAGCAGCAACTGGGGGACAGGGAACACTGAAGCTTTCTTT
CASSNWGTGNTEAFF
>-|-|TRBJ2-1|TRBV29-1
TGCAGCGTTGAAGCCCCCGGGATTACCCACCCCAATGAGCAGTTCTTC
CSVEAPGITHPNEQFF
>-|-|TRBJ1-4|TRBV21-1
TGTGCCAGCAGCCTCAGGGGTGCTAATGAAAAACTGTTTTTT
CASSLRGANEKLFF
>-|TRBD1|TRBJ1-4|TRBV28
TGTGCCAGCAGTCAGCCGGGACAGGGCTTAGGGAAACTGTTTTTT
CASSQPGQGLGKLFF
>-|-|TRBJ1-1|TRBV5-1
TGCGCCAGCAGAGGCGTCTTTGAAGCTTTCTTT
CASRGVFEAFF
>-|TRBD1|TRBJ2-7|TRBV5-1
TGCGCCAGCAGCTTCATGACAGGGGAGGTAGGCGAGCAGTACTTC
CASSFMTGEVGEQYF
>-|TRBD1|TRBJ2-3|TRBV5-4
TGTGCCAGCAGCTCCCGGACAGGGACAGATACGCAGTATTTT
CASSSRTGTDTQYF
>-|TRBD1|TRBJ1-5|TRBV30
TGTGCCTGGGGGGGACAGGGGGATCAGCCCCAGCATTTT
CAWGGQGDQPQHF
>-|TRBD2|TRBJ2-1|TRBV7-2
TGTGCCAGCAGCTCCCACGAGGGTAGCGGGGGGGCCCTAGTTAATGAGCAGTTCTTC
CASSSHEGSGGALVNEQFF
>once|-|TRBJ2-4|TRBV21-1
TGTGCCAGCAGCAGAGGACAGGGGGGAATAGCCAAAAACATTCAGTACTTC
CASSRGQGGIAKNIQYF
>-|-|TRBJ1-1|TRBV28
TGTGCCAGCAGTTCCAGGCTTCGGAACACTGAAGCTTTCTTT
CASSSRLRNTEAFF
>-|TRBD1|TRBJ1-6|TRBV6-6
TGTGCCAGCAGTCGGGACAGCTATAATTCACCCCTCCACTTT
CASSRDSYNSPLHF
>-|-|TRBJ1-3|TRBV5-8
TGTGCCAGCAGCTTGGTAACAGACCTCGTGGGAAACACCATATATTTT
CASSLVTDLVGNTIYF
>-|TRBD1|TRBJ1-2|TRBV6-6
TGTGCCAGCAGGAAGACCGGGACAGGCTATGGCTACACCTTC
CASRKTGTGYGYTF
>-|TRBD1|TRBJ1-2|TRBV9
TGTGCCAGCAGCGCCTCGGACAGGCCCAACTATGGCTACACCTTC
CASSASDRPNYGYTF
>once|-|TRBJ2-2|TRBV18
TGTGCCAGCTCACAGGGCCAGGGTAACACCGGGGAGCTGTTTTTT
CASSQGQGNTGELFF
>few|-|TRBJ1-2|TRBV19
TGTGCCAGTCACCCTTCTTGGGGCCACTATGGCTACACCTTC
CASHPSWGHYGYTF
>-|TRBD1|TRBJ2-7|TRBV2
TGTGCCAGCAGTCTCGGGACAGGGTCCGGCTACGAGCAGTACTTC
CASSLGTGSGYEQYF
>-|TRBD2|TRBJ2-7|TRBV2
TGTGCCAGCAGTGAAGCTGGACTAGCGTGGATTTACGAGCAGTACTTC
CASSEAGLAWIYEQYF
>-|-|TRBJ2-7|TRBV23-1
TGCGCCAGCAGTTATCCGGGCCCGAGACGTAGCGAGCAGTACTTC
CASSYPGPRRSEQYF
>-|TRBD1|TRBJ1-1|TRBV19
TGTGCCAGTAGTAGACGACAGGGGGAGGTCACTGAAGCTTTCTTT
CASSRRQGEVTEAFF
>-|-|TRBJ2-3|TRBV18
TGTGCCAGCTCTCGCCAGGCGGATACGCAGTATTTT
CASSRQADTQYF
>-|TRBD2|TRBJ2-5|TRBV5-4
TGTGCCAGCAGCTTGGGAGCGGGAGGCGCAGTAACGGGCCAAGAGACCCAGTACTTC
CASSLGAGGAVTGQETQYF
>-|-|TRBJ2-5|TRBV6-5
TGTGCCAGCAGTCGGAGCCGGACGCAAGAGACCCAGTACTTC
CASSRSRTQETQYF
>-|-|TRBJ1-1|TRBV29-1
TGCAGCGTTTCGGGGAGATTGAACACTGAAGCTTTCTTT
CSVSGRLNTEAFF
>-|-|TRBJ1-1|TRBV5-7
TGTGCCAGCGGTCGAGGGAGGAATTCTGCTTTCTTT
CASGRGRNSAFF
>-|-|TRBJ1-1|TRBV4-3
TGCGCCAGCAGCCAAGATCGGTTGAACACTGAAGCTTTCTTT
CASSQDRLNTEAFF
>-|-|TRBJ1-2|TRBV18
TGTGCCAGCTCACCCCAGGGAGAAGGCTACACCTTC
CASSPQGEGYTF
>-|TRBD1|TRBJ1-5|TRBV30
TGTGCCTGGGACAGGGGGCAAGGGCTTGGCAATCAGCCCCAGCATTTT
CAWDRGQGLGNQPQHF